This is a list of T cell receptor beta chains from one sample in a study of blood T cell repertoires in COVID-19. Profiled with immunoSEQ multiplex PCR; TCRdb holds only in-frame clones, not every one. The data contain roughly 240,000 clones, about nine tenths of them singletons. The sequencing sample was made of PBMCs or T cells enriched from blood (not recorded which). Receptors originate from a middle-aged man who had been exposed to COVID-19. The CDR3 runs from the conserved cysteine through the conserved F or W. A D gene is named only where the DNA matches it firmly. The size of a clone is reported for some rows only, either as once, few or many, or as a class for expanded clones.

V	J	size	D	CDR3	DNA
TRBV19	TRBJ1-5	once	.	CASSIRGAYNQPQHF	TGTGCCAGTAGTATACGGGGGGCCTACAATCAGCCCCAGCATTTT
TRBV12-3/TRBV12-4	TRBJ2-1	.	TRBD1	CASSFGTANEQFF	TGTGCCAGCAGTTTCGGGACAGCAAATGAGCAGTTCTTC
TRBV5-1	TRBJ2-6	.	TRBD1	CASSLRVTGGSGANVLTF	TGCGCCAGCAGCTTGCGAGTGACAGGGGGTTCTGGGGCCAACGTCCTGACTTTC
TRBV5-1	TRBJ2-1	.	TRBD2	CASSLFFLAGGLNEQFF	TGCGCCAGCAGCTTGTTCTTCCTAGCGGGGGGACTCAATGAGCAGTTCTTC
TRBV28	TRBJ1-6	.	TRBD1	CASISTGNNSPLHF	TGTGCCAGCATTTCGACAGGGAATAATTCACCCCTCCACTTT
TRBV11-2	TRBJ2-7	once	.	CASSFSDGTYEQYF	TGTGCCAGCAGCTTCTCGGACGGGACCTACGAGCAGTACTTC
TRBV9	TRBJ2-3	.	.	CASSVQADTQYF	TGTGCCAGCAGCGTTCAGGCAGATACGCAGTATTTT
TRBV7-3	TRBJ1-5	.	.	CASSSGPDQPQHF	TGTGCCAGCAGCTCAGGTCCTGATCAGCCCCAGCATTTT
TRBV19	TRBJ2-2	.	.	CASTSDRGLGGELFF	.
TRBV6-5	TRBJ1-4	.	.	CASSPLGLGEKLFF	TGTGCCAGCAGCCCCCTAGGACTCGGGGAAAAACTGTTTTTT
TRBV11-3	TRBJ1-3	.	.	CASSLGSYSGNTIYF	TGTGCCAGCAGCTTAGGATCCTATTCAGGAAACACCATATATTTT
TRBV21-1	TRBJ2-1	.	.	CASSILAGGLSYNEQFF	TGTGCCAGCAGCATACTAGCGGGGGGGCTCTCCTACAATGAGCAGTTCTTC
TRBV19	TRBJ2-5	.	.	CASTPGGETQYF	TGTGCCAGTACCCCAGGTGGAGAGACCCAGTACTTC
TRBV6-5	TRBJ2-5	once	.	CASSYGLDWAQYF	TGTGCCAGCAGTTACGGACTGGACTGGGCCCAGTACTTC
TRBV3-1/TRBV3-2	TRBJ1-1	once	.	CASSQVRNTEAFF	TGTGCCAGCAGCCAAGTGAGGAACACTGAAGCTTTCTTT
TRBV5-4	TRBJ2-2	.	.	CASSPPRGVNTGELFF	TGTGCCAGCAGCCCCCCCCGCGGGGTGAACACCGGGGAGCTGTTTTTT
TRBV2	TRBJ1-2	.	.	CASRTVLIYGYTF	TGTGCCAGCAGGACAGTATTAATCTATGGCTACACCTTC
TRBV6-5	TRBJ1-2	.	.	CASSSQFYGYTF	TGTGCCAGCAGTTCCCAGTTTTATGGCTACACCTTC
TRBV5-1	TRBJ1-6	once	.	CASSLGQLDSPLHF	TGCGCCAGCAGCTTGGGACAGTTGGATTCACCCCTCCACTTT
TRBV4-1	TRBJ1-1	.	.	CASSQGVGRRDEAFF	TGCGCCAGCAGCCAAGGGGTGGGGCGGCGGGATGAAGCTTTCTTT
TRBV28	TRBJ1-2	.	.	CASRELVYGYTF	TGTGCCAGCAGAGAGTTGGTCTATGGCTACACCTTC
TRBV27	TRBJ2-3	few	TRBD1	CASSQGQETDTQYF	TGTGCCAGCAGCCAAGGACAGGAAACAGATACGCAGTATTTT
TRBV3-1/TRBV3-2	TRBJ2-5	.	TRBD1	CASSPTGVVETQYF	TGTGCCAGCAGCCCAACAGGGGTAGTGGAGACCCAGTACTTC
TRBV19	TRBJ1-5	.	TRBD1	CASSRITGDRNQPQHF	TGTGCCAGTAGTAGAATTACAGGGGACCGGAATCAGCCCCAGCATTTT
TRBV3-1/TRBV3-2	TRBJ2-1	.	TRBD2	CASTSGGLFHEQFF	TGTGCCAGCACCAGCGGGGGGCTCTTCCATGAGCAGTTCTTC
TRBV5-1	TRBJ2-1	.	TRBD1	CASSLTPGQGVGYNEQFF	TGCGCCAGCAGCTTGACTCCGGGACAGGGGGTCGGCTACAATGAGCAGTTCTTC
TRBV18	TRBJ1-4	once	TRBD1	CASSPPSTGLEEKLFF	TGTGCCAGCTCACCACCATCGACAGGGTTGGAGGAAAAACTGTTTTTT
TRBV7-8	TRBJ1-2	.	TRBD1	CASSRDRGVGYTF	TGTGCCAGCAGCCGGGACAGGGGAGTCGGCTACACCTTC
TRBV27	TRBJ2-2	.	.	CASSPRDFLNTGELFF	TGTGCCAGCAGTCCGCGGGACTTTCTAAACACCGGGGAGCTGTTTTTT
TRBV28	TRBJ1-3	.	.	CASSLKLVLPGDTIYF	TGTGCCAGCAGTTTAAAATTGGTTCTTCCCGGGGACACCATATATTTT
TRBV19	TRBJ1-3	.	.	CASRVSSGNTIYF	TGTGCCAGTAGAGTGTCCAGTGGAAACACCATATATTTT
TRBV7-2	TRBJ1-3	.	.	CASSLNTIGNTIYF	TGTGCCAGCAGCTTAAACACAATCGGGAACACCATATATTTT
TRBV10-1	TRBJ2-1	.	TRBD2	CASSPISSGSYEQFF	TGCGCCAGCAGCCCCATAAGTAGCGGGAGTTATGAGCAGTTCTTC
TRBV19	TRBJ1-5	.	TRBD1	CASSQDRVQPQHF	TGTGCCAGTAGCCAGGACAGGGTTCAGCCCCAGCATTTT
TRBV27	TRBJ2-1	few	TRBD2	CASRSLFPPGLAALSLGGEQFF	TGTGCCAGCCGAAGTTTATTTCCACCAGGACTAGCCGCCCTTTCCCTCGGTGGTGAGCAGTTCTTC
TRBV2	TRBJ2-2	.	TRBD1	CASSGVTGVVGELFF	TGTGCCAGCAGTGGGGTGACAGGGGTGGTCGGGGAGCTGTTTTTT
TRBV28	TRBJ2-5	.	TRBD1	CASSLPGTGGKTQYF	TGTGCCAGCAGTTTACCTGGGACAGGGGGGAAGACCCAGTACTTC
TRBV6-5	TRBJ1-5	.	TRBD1	CASRQGNNQPQHF	TGTGCCAGCCGACAGGGTAACAATCAGCCCCAGCATTTT
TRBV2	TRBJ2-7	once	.	CASSELYEQYF	TGTGCCAGCAGTGAACTCTACGAGCAGTACTTC
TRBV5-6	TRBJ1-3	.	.	CASSLRQGSGNTIYF	TGTGCCAGCAGCTTGAGGCAGGGCTCTGGAAACACCATATATTTT